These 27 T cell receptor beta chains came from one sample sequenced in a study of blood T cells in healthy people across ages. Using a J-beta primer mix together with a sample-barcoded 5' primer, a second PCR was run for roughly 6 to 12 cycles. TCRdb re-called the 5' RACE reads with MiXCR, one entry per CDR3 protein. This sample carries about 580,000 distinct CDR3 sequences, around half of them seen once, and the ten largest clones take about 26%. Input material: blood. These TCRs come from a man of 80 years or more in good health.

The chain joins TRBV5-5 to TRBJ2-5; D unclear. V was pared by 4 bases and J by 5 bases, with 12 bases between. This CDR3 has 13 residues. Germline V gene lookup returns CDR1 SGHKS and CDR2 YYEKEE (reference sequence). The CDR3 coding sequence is TGTGCCAGCAGCACAGAATTTGCGGAGACCCAGTACTTC. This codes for CASSTEFAETQYF.

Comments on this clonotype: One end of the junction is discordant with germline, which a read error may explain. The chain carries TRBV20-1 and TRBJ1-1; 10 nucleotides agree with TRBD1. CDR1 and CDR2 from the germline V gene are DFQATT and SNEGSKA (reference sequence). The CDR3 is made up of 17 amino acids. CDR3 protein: CSAVALGQGVMNTEPFF. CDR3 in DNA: TGCAGTGCCGTAGCCCTCGGACAGGGGGTGATGAACACTGAACCTTTCTTT.

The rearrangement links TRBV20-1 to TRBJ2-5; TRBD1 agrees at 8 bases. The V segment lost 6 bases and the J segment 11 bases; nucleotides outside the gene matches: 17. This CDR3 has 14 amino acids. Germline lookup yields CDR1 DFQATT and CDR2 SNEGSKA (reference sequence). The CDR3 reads CSAHSGQGVKKQYF. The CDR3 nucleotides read TGCAGTGCCCACTCCGGACAGGGTGTCAAGAAGCAGTACTTC.

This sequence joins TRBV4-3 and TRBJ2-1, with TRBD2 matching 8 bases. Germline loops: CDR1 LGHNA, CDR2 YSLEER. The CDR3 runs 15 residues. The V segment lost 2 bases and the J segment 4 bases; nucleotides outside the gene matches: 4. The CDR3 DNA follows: TGCGCCAGCAGCCAAACGACTAGCGATTACAATGAGCAGTTCTTC. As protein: CASSQTTSDYNEQFF.

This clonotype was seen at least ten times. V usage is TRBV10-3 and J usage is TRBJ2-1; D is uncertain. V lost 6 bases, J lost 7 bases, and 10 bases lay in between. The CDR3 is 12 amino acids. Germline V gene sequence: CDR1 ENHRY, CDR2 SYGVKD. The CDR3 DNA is TGTGCCATCAGCAGCCTTCGGAATGAGCAGTTCTTC. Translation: CAISSLRNEQFF.

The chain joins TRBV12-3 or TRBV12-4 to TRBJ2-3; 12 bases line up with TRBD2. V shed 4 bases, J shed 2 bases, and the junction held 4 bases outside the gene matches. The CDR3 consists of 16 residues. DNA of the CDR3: TGTGCCAGCAGTTCTTCTAGCGGGGGGGTCACAGATACGCAGTATTTT. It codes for CASSSSSGGVTDTQYF.

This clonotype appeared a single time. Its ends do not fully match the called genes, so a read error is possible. The CDR3 bases are TGCAGCGTTACAGGGGAGGGCTACGGGCAGTACTTC. This codes for CSVTGEGYGQYF. This chain joins TRBV29-1 and TRBJ2-7, with D perhaps being TRBD1 or TRBD2 (7 bases each). Germline V lookup: CDR1 SQVTM, CDR2 ANQGSEA. The CDR3 consists of 12 residues.

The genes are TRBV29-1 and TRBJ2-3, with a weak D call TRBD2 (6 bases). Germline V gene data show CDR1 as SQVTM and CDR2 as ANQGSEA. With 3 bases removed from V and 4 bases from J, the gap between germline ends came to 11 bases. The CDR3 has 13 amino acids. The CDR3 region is CSVDLAGSDTQYF. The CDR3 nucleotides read TGCAGCGTTGATCTGGCGGGATCAGATACGCAGTATTTT.

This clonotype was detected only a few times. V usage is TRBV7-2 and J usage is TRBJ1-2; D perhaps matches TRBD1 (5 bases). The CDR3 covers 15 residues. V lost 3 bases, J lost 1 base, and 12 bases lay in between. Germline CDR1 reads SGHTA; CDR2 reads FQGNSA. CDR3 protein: CASSFPNRNNYGYTF. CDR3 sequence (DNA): TGTGCCAGCAGCTTTCCTAACAGGAATAACTATGGCTACACCTTC.

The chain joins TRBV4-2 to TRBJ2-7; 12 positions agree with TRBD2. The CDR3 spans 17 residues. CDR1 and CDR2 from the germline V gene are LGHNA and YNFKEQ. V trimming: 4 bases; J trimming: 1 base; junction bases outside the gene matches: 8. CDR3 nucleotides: TGTGCCAGCAGCCTTGCCCCGACTAGCGGGGGATCCTACGAGCAGTACTTC. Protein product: CASSLAPTSGGSYEQYF.

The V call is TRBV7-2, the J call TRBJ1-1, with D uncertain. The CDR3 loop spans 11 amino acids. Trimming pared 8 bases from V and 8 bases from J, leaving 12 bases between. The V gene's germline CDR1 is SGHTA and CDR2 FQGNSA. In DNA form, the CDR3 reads TGTGCCAGCCGACGCGGGCTAGAAGCTTTCTTT. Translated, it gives CASRRGLEAFF.

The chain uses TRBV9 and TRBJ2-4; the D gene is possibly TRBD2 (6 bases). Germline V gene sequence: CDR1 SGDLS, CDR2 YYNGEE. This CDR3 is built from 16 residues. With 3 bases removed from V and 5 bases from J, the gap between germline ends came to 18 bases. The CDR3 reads CASSGGHGTGENIQYF. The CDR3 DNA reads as TGTGCCAGCAGCGGAGGCCACGGGACGGGAGAAAACATTCAGTACTTC.

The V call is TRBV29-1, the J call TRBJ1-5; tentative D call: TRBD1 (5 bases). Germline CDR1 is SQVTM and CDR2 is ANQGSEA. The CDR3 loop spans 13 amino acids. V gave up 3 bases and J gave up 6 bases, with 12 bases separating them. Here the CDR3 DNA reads TGCAGCGTTGAGCAGGGAGTTGGTCAGCCCCAGCATTTT. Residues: CSVEQGVGQPQHF.

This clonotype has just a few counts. The CDR3 bases are TGTGCCACCAGTGACATCGAGTATCTCCCGACAGGGACTGAAGCTTTCTTT. This sequence encodes CATSDIEYLPTGTEAFF. This sequence joins TRBV24-1 and TRBJ1-1, with 7 nucleotides matching TRBD1. V lost 4 bases and J lost 5; bases outside the gene matches: 15. Germline values: CDR1 KGHDR, CDR2 SFDVKD. The CDR3 loop spans 17 amino acids.

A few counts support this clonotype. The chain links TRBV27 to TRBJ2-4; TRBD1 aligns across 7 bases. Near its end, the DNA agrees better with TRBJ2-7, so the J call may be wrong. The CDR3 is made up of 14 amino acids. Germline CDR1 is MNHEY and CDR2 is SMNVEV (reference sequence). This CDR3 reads CASSLWGTAREQYF. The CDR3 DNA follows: TGTGCCAGCAGTCTATGGGGGACAGCGCGCGAGCAGTACTTC.

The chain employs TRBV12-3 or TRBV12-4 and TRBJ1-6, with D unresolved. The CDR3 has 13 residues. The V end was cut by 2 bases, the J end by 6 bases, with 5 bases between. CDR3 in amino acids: CASSLRLNSPLHF. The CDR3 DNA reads TGTGCCAGCAGTTTACGGCTTAATTCACCCCTCCACTTT.

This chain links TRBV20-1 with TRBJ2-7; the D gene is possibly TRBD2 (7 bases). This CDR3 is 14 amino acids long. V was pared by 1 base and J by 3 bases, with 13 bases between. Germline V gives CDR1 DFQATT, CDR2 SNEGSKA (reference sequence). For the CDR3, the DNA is TGCAGTGCTAGAGCGGGGGGCTCTCGCTACGAGCAGTACTTC. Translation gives CSARAGGSRYEQYF.

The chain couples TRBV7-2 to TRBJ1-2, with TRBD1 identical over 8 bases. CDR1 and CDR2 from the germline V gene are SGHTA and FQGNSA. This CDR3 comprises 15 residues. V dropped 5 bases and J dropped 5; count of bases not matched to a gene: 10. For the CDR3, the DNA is TGTGCCAGCAGCCCTTACCGACAGGGGCAATATGGCTACACCTTC. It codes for CASSPYRQGQYGYTF.

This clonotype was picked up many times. The DNA of the CDR3 is TGTGCCAGCAGCTCGGGACAGCAGAATTCACCCCTCCACTTT. Its protein product is CASSSGQQNSPLHF. V and J are TRBV7-2 and TRBJ1-6; 7 bases match TRBD1. Per germline, CDR1 SGHTA and CDR2 FQGNSA. V shed 4 bases and J 7 bases; nucleotides not matched to a gene: 4. The CDR3 contains 14 residues.

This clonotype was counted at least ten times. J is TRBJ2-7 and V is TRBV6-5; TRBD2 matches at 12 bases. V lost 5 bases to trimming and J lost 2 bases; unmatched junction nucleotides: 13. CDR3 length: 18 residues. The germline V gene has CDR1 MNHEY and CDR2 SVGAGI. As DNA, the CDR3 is TGTGCCAGCAGTCACAGTCTGACTAGCGGGGGCGACACCTACGAGCAGTACTTC. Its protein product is CASSHSLTSGGDTYEQYF.

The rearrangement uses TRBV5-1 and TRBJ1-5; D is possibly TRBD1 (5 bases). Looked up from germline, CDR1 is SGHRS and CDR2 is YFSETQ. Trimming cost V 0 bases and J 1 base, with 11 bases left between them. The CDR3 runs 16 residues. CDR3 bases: TGCGCCAGCAGCTTGGGAGGGGACCCCAGCAATCAGCCCCAGCATTTT. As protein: CASSLGGDPSNQPQHF. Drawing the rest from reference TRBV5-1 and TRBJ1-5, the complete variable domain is KAGVTQTPRYLIKTRGQQVTLSCSPISGHRSVSWYQQTPGQGLQFLFEYFSETQRNKGNFPGRFSGRQFSNSRSEMNVSTLELGDSALYLCASSLGGDPSNQPQHFGDGTRLSIL.

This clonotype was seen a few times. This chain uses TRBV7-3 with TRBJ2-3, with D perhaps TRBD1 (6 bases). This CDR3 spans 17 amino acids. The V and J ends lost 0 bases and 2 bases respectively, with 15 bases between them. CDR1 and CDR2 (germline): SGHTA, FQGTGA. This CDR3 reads CASSLTPQGSLTDTQYF. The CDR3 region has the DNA TGTGCCAGCAGCTTAACACCCCAGGGGTCCCTCACAGATACGCAGTATTTT.

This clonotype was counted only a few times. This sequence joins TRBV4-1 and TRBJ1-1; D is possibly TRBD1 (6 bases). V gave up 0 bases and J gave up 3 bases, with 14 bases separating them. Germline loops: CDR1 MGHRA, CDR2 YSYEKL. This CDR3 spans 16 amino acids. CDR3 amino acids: CASSQDVPQGHTEAFF. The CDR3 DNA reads TGCGCCAGCAGCCAAGACGTCCCCCAGGGGCACACTGAAGCTTTCTTT.

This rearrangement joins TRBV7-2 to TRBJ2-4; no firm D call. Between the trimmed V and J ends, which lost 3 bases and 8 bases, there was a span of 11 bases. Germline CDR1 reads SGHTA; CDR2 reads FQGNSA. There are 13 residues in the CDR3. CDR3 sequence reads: CASSFGQKDIQYF. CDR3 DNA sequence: TGTGCCAGCAGCTTTGGGCAGAAGGACATTCAGTACTTC.

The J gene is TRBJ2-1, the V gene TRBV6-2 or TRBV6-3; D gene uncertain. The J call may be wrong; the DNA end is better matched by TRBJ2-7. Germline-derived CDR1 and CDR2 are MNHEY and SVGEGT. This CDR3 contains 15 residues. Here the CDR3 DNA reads TGTGCCAGCAGCCCGCGACCAAGCTCCTACAATGAGCAGTACTTC. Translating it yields CASSPRPSSYNEQYF.

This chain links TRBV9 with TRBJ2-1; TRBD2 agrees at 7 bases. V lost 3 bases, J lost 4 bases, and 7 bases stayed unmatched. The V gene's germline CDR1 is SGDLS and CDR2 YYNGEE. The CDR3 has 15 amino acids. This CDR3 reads CASSATGTTYNEQFF. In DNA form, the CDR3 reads TGTGCCAGCAGCGCCACCGGGACTACTTACAATGAGCAGTTCTTC.

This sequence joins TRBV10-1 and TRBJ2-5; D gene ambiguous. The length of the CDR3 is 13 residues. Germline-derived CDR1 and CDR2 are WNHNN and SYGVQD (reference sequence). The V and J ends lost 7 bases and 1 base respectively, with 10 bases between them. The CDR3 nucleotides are TGCGCCAGCATTCCAAGCCTCCAAGAGACCCAGTACTTC. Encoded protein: CASIPSLQETQYF.